The 3 T cell receptor beta chains given below trace back to one sample, sequenced in a study of CD8 T cells in ankylosing spondylitis. TCRdb reprocessed the 5' RACE reads via MiXCR and lists one record per CDR3 protein. The table shows around 340,000 distinct CDR3 sequences, with 20% occurring only once. The sequenced material came from blood, either unsorted or a sorted T cell fraction (not recorded which). The receptors stem from a male donor with ankylosing spondylitis or in good health (not recorded which).

Only a few counts were recorded for this clonotype. The genes are TRBV7-9 and TRBJ2-7, with D possibly matching TRBD2 (6 bases). Trimming shortened V by 4 bases and J by 5 bases, and 12 bases separated the two germline ends. Germline V gene sequence: CDR1 SEHNR, CDR2 FQNEAQ (reference sequence). The CDR3 is 13 amino acids. The CDR3, as DNA: TGTGCCAGCAGCTCCCGGGGGTCCCACGAGCAGTACTTC. This translates into CASSSRGSHEQYF.

This clonotype was recorded many times. The rearrangement uses TRBV11-2 and TRBJ2-5; D is possibly TRBD1 or TRBD2 (5 bases each). The CDR3 runs 14 residues. CDR1 is SGHAT and CDR2 is FQNNGV in the germline V gene. V lost 5 bases and J 4 bases, leaving 14 bases between the germline ends. The CDR3: CASSIRGGRETQYF. For the CDR3, the DNA is TGTGCCAGCAGCATCCGGGGCGGTCGAGAGACCCAGTACTTC.

The chain links TRBV6-2 or TRBV6-3 to TRBJ2-5; 9 bases line up with TRBD2. Germline CDR1 reads MNHEY; CDR2 reads SVGEGT. V lost 4 bases and J lost 4; bases outside the gene matches: 7. The CDR3 runs to 15 residues. CDR3 DNA sequence: TGTGCCAGCAGTTCCTTTCTAGCGGGGACAGAGACCCAGTACTTC. Its translation: CASSSFLAGTETQYF.